A single T cell receptor beta chain is shown here with its context. The target of this receptor is not known. Per-base quality was not reported, and no clone a single base away is much larger than it. In total, more than 500 healthy bone marrow donors made up the cohort. At the time of sampling, all cohort members were nominally healthy, though unrecorded immune exposures were likely present. The donor tested CMV seronegative and was one of the 352 seronegative cohort members. A peripheral blood sample was collected from each donor, and TCR beta sequencing was performed on peripheral blood mononuclear cells. Genomic DNA was extracted from the blood cell samples with the Qiagen DNeasy Blood Extraction Kit. From the cysteine up to the phenylalanine, the CDR3 has a length of 15 residues. Left in the record is the CDR3 DNA by itself, 45 bases read in frame from the first base. V and J are trimmed by 0 bases and 2 bases, and the gene matches miss 4 bases of the junction. CDR1 and CDR2 are read off the germline V gene as LGHNA and YSLEER.

This sample stems from a study of cytomegalovirus exposure and HLA in healthy donors (dated by TCRdb to the late 2010s). Turning to the overall study: An earlier analysis of some 500 of the donors reported 250 to 350 Gb of sequence data and 117 million unique TCR beta sequences from roughly 180 million T cells. An early release that covered more than 550 HLA-typed donors contained about 300 gigabases of sequencing data and tens of millions of unique TCR sequences. The genetic ancestry cluster associated with self-reported Caucasian donors included about four fifths of the approximately 410 genotyped donors. The study aimed to test whether cataloging public T cell receptors could reveal signatures of past pathogen exposure. The study used immunosequencing to profile the T cell repertoires of 670 or so subjects and linked those repertoires to cytomegalovirus serostatus. In addition to the first cohort of approximately 650 subjects, a separate validation cohort of approximately 120 different subjects was used. The study combined high-throughput TCR immunosequencing, statistical association of individual TCRs with disease status, and machine learning to predict cytomegalovirus infection status. A later analysis re-analyzed previously published TCR beta repertoires from 666 donors and added high-resolution HLA genotyping to study TCR occurrence patterns. The later analysis used no new phenotypic data to find candidate immune exposures, relying instead on TCR beta sequences and their occurrence across donors. In an earlier analysis of 587 of the donors, high-throughput TCR beta sequencing was used to judge whether each TCR beta V gene segment behaved as functional or pseudogenic. Donor age, sex, ethnicity and CMV serostatus were collected together with the repertoire data. A later genetic analysis used genome-wide SNP genotypes for about three fifths of the roughly 700 donors, treating that subset as a discovery cohort. Every discovery cohort repertoire had been produced on one sequencing platform. Both class I and class II loci were covered by HLA typing, at four-digit resolution. The number of donors typed differed by locus, with 629-630 for A, B, C, DRB1 and DQB1, around 520 for DQA1, over 600 for DPA1, and roughly 450 for DPB1. Five DR-DQ haplotypes were handled as single units for association and clustering because linkage in the cohort was strong. Among 398 genotyped donors of the cohort, an average of about 240,000 unique TCR beta nucleotide sequences were sequenced per donor, 15% to 20% of them non-productive. General conclusions and limits of the study: A further reported finding was that TCR beta sequences accurately predicted the HLA-A and HLA-B alleles for most subjects in the first cohort. The study listed approximately 160 TCR beta chains as associated with cytomegalovirus. Three of the identified cytomegalovirus-associated TCR beta chains were confirmed in vitro to be specific for cytomegalovirus antigens. For the cohort, immune exposure information was limited to CMV serostatus. Because HLA typing was unavailable for some donors at each locus, only the typed subset was used in association tests. An association between a missense DCLRE1C variant and V-gene and J-gene trimming of TCR beta chains was found in a later genetic analysis and replicated in an independent cohort. When HLA alleles, especially DR and DQ, strongly co-occurred, TCR associations were difficult to assign to individual alleles. Only TCR beta chains were sequenced in this cohort, and the absence of alpha or paired-chain data limited detectable features. A later analysis associated about 17,000 TCR beta sequences with specific HLA alleles at a false discovery rate of 0.05. A later analysis found that TCR association rates varied across HLA loci, with DRB1 alleles showing the most associated TCRs and HLA-C alleles the fewest. A cluster of highly shared sequence variants was judged likely to be a technical artifact of the sequencing pipeline. Correlated functional status among segregating V segments might be attributable to linkage disequilibrium, but an unknown experimental factor could not be ruled out. A later analysis reported that several top co-occurrence clusters appeared linked to parvovirus B19, influenza, CMV and Epstein-Barr virus. The classifier was reported to diagnose cytomegalovirus status with high specificity and sensitivity in both the original cohort and the validation cohort. The 87-base-pair reads could not distinguish some IMGT-functional V segments, including TRBV6-2 and TRBV6-3, so those segments were excluded. It was suggested by the authors that the approach could potentially be generalized to other disease states and immunological phenotypes. Most TCR sequences were observed very rarely across donors, whereas some public TCRs were present in many individuals. Presence/absence analyses assumed roughly uniform sequencing depth across donors, an assumption that may not hold. In a later analysis, HLA-associated TCR beta chains were found to be more clonally expanded and to have lower generation probabilities than equally common non-associated chains. A later genetic analysis reported fewer N-insertions in productive TCRs among donors in an Asian-associated ancestry cluster than the roughly 720-donor mean. Because counts were too low, roughly 16 rarely observed V segments, including chromosome 9 orphons, were left out of the earlier analysis of 500 to 750 of the donors. In an earlier analysis of around 500 of the donors, most TCR beta V segments appeared in productive rearrangements about 87% or about 30% of the time, broadly matching IMGT annotations. In a later analysis, most CMV-associated TCR beta chains were found to appear HLA-restricted, with HLA associations seemingly driven largely by CMV exposure.

The library was made by the immunoSEQ multiplex PCR assay. The multiplex PCR relied on a mix of 60 forward primers for TCR Vbeta segments and 13 reverse primers for TCR Jbeta segments. A multiplex PCR assay on genomic DNA amplified the CDR3 region of rearranged TCR beta genes. The Illumina HiSeq System was used to sequence the amplified TCR beta libraries as 87-base-pair reads. The authors' pipeline ran thus. In a later analysis, tens of millions of unique TCR beta chains were counted across the roughly 670 repertoires, and roughly 11 million of these chains were shared by at least two donors. To remove PCR and sequencing errors, raw reads were error-corrected and collapsed into unique sequences using a nearest-neighbor algorithm that merged closely related sequences. Alignment of CDR3 sequences to IMGT reference sequences was used to assign V, D and J gene segments. Each retained sequence needed at least a six-nucleotide match to both a V gene segment and a J gene segment. A rearrangement counted as productive if the CDR3 had no stop codons and remained in frame with V and J, and every other rearrangement counted as non-productive. Following IMGT convention, CDR3 was defined as the stretch from the second conserved V-encoded cysteine up to the conserved J-encoded phenylalanine. In an earlier analysis of some 550 of the donors, sequences lacking an unambiguous match to a single V gene segment were excluded. An earlier analysis of approximately 590 of the donors called V segments functional above 56.7% productive rearrangements and segregating when the between-donor standard deviation exceeded 5%. A statistical classification framework was developed to diagnose cytomegalovirus status using the catalog of TCR beta chain sequences. In a later analysis, V and J genes were assigned by comparing TCR nucleotide sequences against IMGT/GENE-DB human TR gene sequences. In a later analysis, CDR3 sequences and most-parsimonious VDJ recombination scenarios were assigned using the TCRdist pipeline. In a later analysis, every TCR beta chain was defined by the combination of its CDR3 amino acid sequence and its V-gene family, and reads without a unique V-gene family were dropped. A later analysis removed several hundred highly shared, low-generation-probability nucleotide sequences to deal with suspected cross-contamination and a sequencing artifact. A later analysis calculated a clonal expansion index for each public chain from normalized within-repertoire ranks of inferred template counts. In a later analysis, generation probabilities were computed with a VDJ recombination model fitted to out-of-frame rearrangements, and the resulting probabilities were checked against IGoR. A later analysis scored TCR-TCR, TCR-HLA and TCR-CMV co-occurrence with hypergeometric tests, applying a repertoire-size bias correction to TCR pairs. False discovery rates were estimated in a later analysis by permuting HLA or CMV assignments 20 times. In a later analysis, co-occurring TCRs were grouped using DBSCAN, with TCRdist sequence similarity added in when clustering inside HLA-allele-positive subsets. Repertoires with fewer than 30,000 or more than 120,000 public chains were left out of co-occurrence clustering, as were about 5 repertoires with anomalous nucleotide sharing. The clones in this table, taken by TCRdb from immuneACCESS, are in-frame only. Not every clone is retained; where verified, under half of the shortfall comes from an unresolved V gene, and the cause of the rest is unknown. The DNA gave D and trimming, while V, J and clone size come from that table. This sample has fewer than 120,000 clones in its table, and around three quarters of those were observed once. In total, the top ten clones hold roughly 1.3% of the sample.

In this chain, TRBV4-3 is recombined with TRBJ2-7, with 7 middle bases fitting TRBD1. The clonotype comes from a woman between 25 and 40 years old in good health and CMV-seronegative. Sequences were obtained from PBMCs. CDR3 reads: CASSQDPQGAYEQYF. The DNA reads as follows: TGCGCCAGCAGCCAAGACCCCCAGGGGGCCTACGAGCAGTACTTC.